A single T cell receptor (beta chain) is shown here with its context. This specimen comes from a study of T cell changes during pregnancy in multiple sclerosis. Repertoires were generated with immunoSEQ multiplex PCR, while TCRdb's copy carries only in-frame clones and drops some. The data hold around 63,000 clones, with just over 90% observed a single time. V gave up 4 bases and J gave up 5 bases; unmatched junction bases: 5. The CDR3 is 15 residues long. Germline lookup yields CDR1 MNHNS and CDR2 SASEGT. The source is a female donor with multiple sclerosis, enrolled in a pregnancy study. The V and J genes are TRBV6-1 and TRBJ2-5; the match to TRBD2 covers 12 bases. This specimen was peripheral blood, taken after pregnancy. Written as DNA, the CDR3 is TGTGCCAGCAGTGCTAGCGGGAGGGCCATTGAGACCCAGTACTTC. This encodes CASSASGRAIETQYF.